The entry below describes one T cell receptor (beta chain). This clone was observed a few times. No cognate antigen has been identified for it. The input lacks base qualities; no much larger clone sits a single base away. V sheds 3 bases and J sheds 4 bases, leaving 11 bases between their ends. The germline V gene yields SNHLY for CDR1 and FYNNEI for CDR2. From cysteine to phenylalanine, the CDR3 is 14 amino acids long. Solely the CDR3 DNA is kept, with 42 bases framed from the first base. The library was made by the immunoSEQ multiplex PCR assay. This is the immuneACCESS table as TCRdb keeps it, with only in-frame sequences that have V and J called. A part of the clones is gone; compared with another copy, unresolved V genes explain less than half, and the rest is unexplained. The sample table contains about 63,000 clones; only one count was recorded for almost 85% of them. Approximately 5% of the sample belongs to the ten largest clones.

The data originate from a study of control samples from healthy donors and cancer patients (dated by TCRdb to the early 2020s). The sequence derives from a man in his forties in good health. Sequences were obtained from blood. Rearrangement joined TRBV2 to TRBJ2-3; the D segment is perhaps TRBD1 or TRBD2, each sharing 6 matched bases. CDR3 sequence: CASSDRGGADTQYF. The DNA sequence is TGTGCCAGCAGTGACAGGGGAGGCGCAGATACGCAGTATTTT. The full variable domain, completed from the reference TRBV2 and TRBJ2-3 proteins outside the CDR3, reads EPEVTQTPSHQVTQMGQEVILRCVPISNHLYFYWYRQILGQKVEFLVSFYNNEISEKSEIFDDQFSVERPDGSNFTLKIRSTKLEDSAMYFCASSDRGGADTQYFGPGTRLTVL.